The 9 T cell receptor beta chains below come from one sample, sequenced in a study. Produced via immunoSEQ multiplex PCR; TCRdb's table is partial and in-frame only. The table lists around 49,000 clones, over 90% of them singletons, with about 10% in the top ten. The sequenced material came from PBMCs. The source of these receptors is a man aged 40-50 years with rheumatoid arthritis.

This chain connects TRBV12-3 or TRBV12-4 to TRBJ1-1; D gene unclear. The CDR3 covers 13 residues. Trimming removed 7 bases from V and 1 base from J, with 10 bases in between. As DNA, the CDR3 is TGTGCCAGCACTGCCCTTTGGAACACTGAAGCTTTCTTT. It encodes CASTALWNTEAFF.

This clone was observed once. The V call is TRBV7-9, the J call TRBJ2-2, with 11 nucleotides matching TRBD2. J lost 5 bases, V lost 1 base, and 6 bases had no gene match. Germline CDR1 SEHNR, CDR2 FQNEAQ (reference sequence). The CDR3 extends over 17 amino acids. The CDR3 DNA is TGTGCCAGCAGCTTAGAGCCTAGCGGGAGGAGGACCGGGGAGCTGTTTTTT. This gives the protein CASSLEPSGRRTGELFF.

This sequence joins TRBV5-6 and TRBJ2-5, with D uncertain. V was shortened by 2 bases and J by 5 bases, with 7 bases between the two germline ends. Germline values: CDR1 SGHDT, CDR2 YYEEEE. This CDR3 comprises 12 residues. CDR3 nucleotides: TGTGCCAGCAGCTTAGGGTGGGAGACCCAGTACTTC. Translating it yields CASSLGWETQYF. Looking up the rest from reference TRBV5-6 and TRBJ2-5 gives the full variable domain: DAGVTQSPTHLIKTRGQQVTLRCSPKSGHDTVSWYQQALGQGPQFIFQYYEEEERQRGNFPDRFSGHQFPNYSSELNVNALLLGDSALYLCASSLGWETQYFGPGTRLLVL.

The genes are TRBV25-1 and TRBJ2-1; 14 bases are shared with TRBD2. V was clipped by 2 bases and J by 2 bases; unmatched bases: 2. The CDR3 length is 17 residues. Germline V lookup: CDR1 MGHDK, CDR2 SYGVNS. The CDR3 loop is CASSEPGLAGAYNEQFF. In DNA form, the CDR3 reads TGTGCCAGCAGTGAACCGGGACTAGCGGGGGCCTACAATGAGCAGTTCTTC.

This clone was picked up one time. This sequence joins TRBV27 and TRBJ2-7; TRBD1 aligns across 8 bases. The germline V gene has CDR1 MNHEY and CDR2 SMNVEV (reference sequence). J was trimmed by 5 bases and V by 6 bases; bases with no gene match: 12. The CDR3 consists of 15 residues. CDR3 nucleotides: TGTGCCAGCAGCCGCCGCGGACAGGGTCGCGACGAGCAGTACTTC. This sequence encodes CASSRRGQGRDEQYF.

The rearrangement uses TRBV4-1 and TRBJ1-5, with D possibly being TRBD1 (6 bases). This CDR3 contains 17 residues. Trimming pared 0 bases from V and 4 bases from J, leaving 16 bases between. Per germline, CDR1 MGHRA and CDR2 YSYEKL. CDR3 bases: TGCGCCAGCAGCCAAGATAGTTCTGGGACAACTAATCAGCCCCAGCATTTT. Amino acids: CASSQDSSGTTNQPQHF.

This chain joins TRBV19 and TRBJ1-4, with TRBD1 as a possible D gene (5 bases). V dropped 9 bases and J dropped 7 bases, with 15 bases sitting between them. The CDR3 is 13 residues long. CDR1 and CDR2 (germline): LNHDA, SQIVND (reference sequence). DNA of the CDR3: TGTGCCAGCAGCGGGACGGTCGTTGAAAAACTGTTTTTT. This sequence encodes CASSGTVVEKLFF. The complete variable domain, with remaining parts taken from reference TRBV19 and TRBJ1-4, reads DGGITQSPKYLFRKEGQNVTLSCEQNLNHDAMYWYRQDPGQGLRLIYYSQIVNDFQKGDIAEGYSVSREKKESFPLTVTSAQKNPTAFYLCASSGTVVEKLFFGSGTQLSVL.

The chain employs TRBV18 and TRBJ2-6, with a weak D call TRBD2 (6 bases). Germline-derived CDR1 and CDR2 are KGHSH and LQKENI. Between the trimmed V and J ends, which lost 0 bases and 3 bases, there was a span of 6 bases. The CDR3 totals 15 residues. CDR3 amino acids: CASSPPSGGANVLTF. The CDR3 DNA sequence: TGTGCCAGCTCACCACCTAGCGGTGGGGCCAACGTCCTGACTTTC.

V is TRBV19 and J is TRBJ1-5; the match to TRBD1 covers 9 bases. Trimming removed 7 bases from V and 5 bases from J; junction bases left unmatched: 12. Germline loops: CDR1 LNHDA, CDR2 SQIVND (reference sequence). The CDR3 runs 16 residues. This chain's CDR3 is CASTKRSGQGHQPQHF. In DNA form, the CDR3 reads TGTGCCAGTACAAAAAGGTCGGGACAGGGACATCAGCCCCAGCATTTT.